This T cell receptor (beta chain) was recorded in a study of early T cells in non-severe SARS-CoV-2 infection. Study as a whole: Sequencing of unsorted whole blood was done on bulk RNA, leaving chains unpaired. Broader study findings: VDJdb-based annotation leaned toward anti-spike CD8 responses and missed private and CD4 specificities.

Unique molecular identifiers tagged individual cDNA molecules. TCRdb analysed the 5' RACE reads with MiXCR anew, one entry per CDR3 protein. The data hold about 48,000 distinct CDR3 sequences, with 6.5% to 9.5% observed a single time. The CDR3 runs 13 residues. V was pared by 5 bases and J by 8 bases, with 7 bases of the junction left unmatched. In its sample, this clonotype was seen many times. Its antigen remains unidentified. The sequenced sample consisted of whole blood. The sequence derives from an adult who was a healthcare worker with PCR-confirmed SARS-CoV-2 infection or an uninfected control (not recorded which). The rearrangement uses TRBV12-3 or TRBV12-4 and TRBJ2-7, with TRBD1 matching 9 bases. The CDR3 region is CASSPGTGYKQYF. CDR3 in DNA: TGTGCCAGCAGTCCCGGGACAGGGTACAAGCAGTACTTC.